This TCR beta chain stems from a study of CD8 T cells in Susac syndrome. Reverse transcription of about 0.45 to 1 ug RNA used random hexamers. immunoSEQ multiplex PCR amplified TCR beta CDR3 across 54 Vbeta, 13 Jbeta. In TCRdb, the immunoSEQ multiplex PCR reads were re-called with MiXCR into one record per CDR3 protein. The repertoire holds a few hundred thousand distinct CDR3 sequences, roughly 85% seen once, with roughly 0.21% in the top ten. Blood CD8+ and CD4+ T cells underwent high-throughput TCR beta sequencing. Germline assignment: CDR1 MNHEY and CDR2 SMNVEV (reference sequence). The CDR3 covers 14 residues. With 5 bases removed from V and 3 bases from J, the gap between germline ends came to 13 bases.

The sample consisted of CD8+ T cells from PBMCs. The rearrangement joins TRBV27 to TRBJ1-2, with D possibly matching TRBD1 (6 bases). This TCR derives from a human donor with multiple sclerosis. CDR3 loop: CASSLNRAHYGYTF. In DNA form, the CDR3 reads TGTGCCAGCAGTCTGAACAGGGCCCACTATGGCTACACCTTC.